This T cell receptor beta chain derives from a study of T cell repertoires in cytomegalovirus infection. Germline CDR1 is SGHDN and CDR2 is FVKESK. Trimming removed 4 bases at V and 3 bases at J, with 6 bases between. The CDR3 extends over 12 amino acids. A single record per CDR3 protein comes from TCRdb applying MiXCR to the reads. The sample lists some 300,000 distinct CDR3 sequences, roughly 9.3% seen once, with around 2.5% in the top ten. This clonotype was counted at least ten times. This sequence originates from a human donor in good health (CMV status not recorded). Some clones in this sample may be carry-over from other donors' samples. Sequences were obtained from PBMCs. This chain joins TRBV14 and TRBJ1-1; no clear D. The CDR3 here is CASSRVDTEAFF. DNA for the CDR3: TGTGCCAGCAGCCGCGTTGACACTGAAGCTTTCTTT.